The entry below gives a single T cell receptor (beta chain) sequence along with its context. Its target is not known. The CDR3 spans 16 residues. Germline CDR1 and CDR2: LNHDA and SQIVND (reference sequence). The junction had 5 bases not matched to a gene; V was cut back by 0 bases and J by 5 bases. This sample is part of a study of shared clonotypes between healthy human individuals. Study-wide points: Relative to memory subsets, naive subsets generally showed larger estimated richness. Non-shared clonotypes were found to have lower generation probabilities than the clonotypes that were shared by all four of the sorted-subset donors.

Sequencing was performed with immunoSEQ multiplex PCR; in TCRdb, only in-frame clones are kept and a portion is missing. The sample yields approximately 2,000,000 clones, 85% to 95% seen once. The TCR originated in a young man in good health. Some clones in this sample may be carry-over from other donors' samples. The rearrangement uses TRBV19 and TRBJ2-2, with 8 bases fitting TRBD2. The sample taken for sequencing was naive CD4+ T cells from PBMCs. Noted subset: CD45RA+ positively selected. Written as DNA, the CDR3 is TGTGCCAGTAGTATAGATAGACGCGGGGGGACCGGGGAGCTGTTTTTT. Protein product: CASSIDRRGGTGELFF.